The rows below give T cell receptor beta chains drawn from one sample of a study of cytomegalovirus exposure and HLA in healthy donors. Sequenced by immunoSEQ multiplex PCR; TCRdb stores in-frame clones only, minus some. This table has nearly 65,000 clones, 73% appearing once. The specimen was PBMCs. The receptors were gathered from a middle-aged man in good health and CMV-seronegative. The CDR3 runs from the conserved cysteine through the conserved F or W. The order of the fields is clone size, D gene, CDR3 length, V gene, J gene, CDR3 DNA, CDR3 protein. The D gene is left open where the match is weak. The size entry is marked missing in some rows and otherwise reads once, few, many or a size class.

>once|.|13|TRBV25-1|TRBJ1-2
TGTGCCAGCAGTGAACAGGGGAGCTATGGCTACACCTTC
CASSEQGSYGYTF
>.|TRBD1|17|TRBV19|TRBJ2-7
TGTGCCAGTAGTAGACCAGCCCGGGACAGAAACTCCTACGAGCAGTACTTC
CASSRPARDRNSYEQYF
>few|TRBD1|18|TRBV5-5|TRBJ2-4
TGTGCCAGCAGCTCAATCAACCGGGACAGGGTCGCCAAAAACATTCAGTACTTC
CASSSINRDRVAKNIQYF
>.|.|15|TRBV7-8|TRBJ1-1
TGTGCCAGCAGCTTAAACCCGGGATATACAACTGAAGCTTTCTTT
CASSLNPGYTTEAFF
>.|.|11|TRBV5-1|TRBJ2-5
TGCGCCAGCAGTAATTTAGAGACCCAGTACTTC
CASSNLETQYF
>few|.|14|TRBV5-4|TRBJ2-1
TGTGCCAGCAGCTTACCGGGTGGTAGAAATGAGCAGTTCTTC
CASSLPGGRNEQFF
>.|.|16|TRBV11-2|TRBJ2-3
TGTGCCAGCAGCTTAGCCCAAGGGGCCCTTCTCGATACGCAGTATTTT
CASSLAQGALLDTQYF
>few|.|13|TRBV2|TRBJ1-2
TGTGCCAGCATTAGAACGCCGGGGGTCGGCTACACCTTC
CASIRTPGVGYTF
>.|.|15|TRBV7-8|TRBJ1-3
TGTGCCAGCAGTCCGGACATCTCCTCTGGAAACACCATATATTTT
CASSPDISSGNTIYF
>once|.|13|TRBV2|TRBJ2-7
TGTGCCAGCAGTGAAGTATGGCCCTACGAGCAGTACTTC
CASSEVWPYEQYF
>.|TRBD1|16|TRBV5-1|TRBJ2-5
TGCGCCAGCAGCCAACGACAGGGAGATATCCAAGAGACCCAGTACTTC
CASSQRQGDIQETQYF
>.|TRBD1|14|TRBV6-1|TRBJ2-2
TGTGCCAGCAGGGTTGACAGGGGAACCGGGGAGCTGTTTTTT
CASRVDRGTGELFF
>few|.|12|TRBV25-1|TRBJ1-5
TGTGCCAGCAGTGTAGGAGTTCAGCCCCAGCATTTT
CASSVGVQPQHF
>few|.|14|TRBV2|TRBJ1-1
TGTGCCAGCAGTGAAGTGGCAGGGCAAACAGAAGCTTTCTTT
CASSEVAGQTEAFF
>.|TRBD2|14|TRBV6-5|TRBJ2-7
TGTGCCAGCAGGGCTAGCGGGGGGTTTTTCGAGCAGTACTTC
CASRASGGFFEQYF
>.|TRBD1|15|TRBV5-8|TRBJ2-7
TGTGCCAGCAGCTGGGGTGACAGGGTTCTCTACGAGCAGTACTTC
CASSWGDRVLYEQYF
>.|.|14|TRBV7-9|TRBJ2-7
TGTGCCAGCAGCTTAGTGGGCAGCTCCTACGAGCAGTACTTC
CASSLVGSSYEQYF
>.|.|14|TRBV28|TRBJ1-5
TGTGCCAGCAGTTTATACATTAGCAATCAGCCCCAGCATTTT
CASSLYISNQPQHF
>.|TRBD2|15|TRBV7-2|TRBJ2-7
TGTGCCAGCAGCTTGATAGCGGGGAGCTCCTACGAGCAGTACTTC
CASSLIAGSSYEQYF
>once|.|19|TRBV9|TRBJ2-7
TGTGCCAGCAGCTCCTCCCCCACAGGGGGGGCGGAATGGGCCTACGAGCAGTACTTC
CASSSSPTGGAEWAYEQYF
>.|TRBD2|15|TRBV6-4|TRBJ2-5
TGTGCCAGCAGTGAAGGTAGCGGGGGACGTGAGACCCAGTACTTC
CASSEGSGGRETQYF
>.|.|15|TRBV25-1|TRBJ2-1
TGTGCCAGCAGTGACCGGGGTAGGGTTAACAATGAGCAGTTCTTC
CASSDRGRVNNEQFF
>.|.|14|TRBV30|TRBJ2-2
TGTGCCTGGAGTGTAATGTGGGGGGCCGGGGAGCTGTTTTTT
CAWSVMWGAGELFF
>.|.|11|TRBV20-1|TRBJ2-1
TGCATCGCGACTAAAAGCAATGAGCAGTTCTTC
CIATKSNEQFF
>.|.|13|TRBV29-1|TRBJ1-5
TGCAGCGCCGGAACAGGTAGCAATCAGCCCCAGCATTTT
CSAGTGSNQPQHF
>.|.|13|TRBV5-1|TRBJ2-6
TGCGCCAGCAGCCGGGCTGGGGCCAACGTCCTGACTTTC
CASSRAGANVLTF
>.|.|15|TRBV5-5|TRBJ2-5
TGTGCCAGCAGCTTGGATGGCAGCGGCGGAGAGACCCAGTACTTC
CASSLDGSGGETQYF
>.|TRBD1|14|TRBV9|TRBJ1-2
TGTGCCAGCAGCCCCGCAGGGGGGAACTATGGCTACACCTTC
CASSPAGGNYGYTF
>.|.|11|TRBV7-2|TRBJ2-1
TGTGCCAGGCACAGGGACAATGAGCAGTTCTTC
CARHRDNEQFF
>.|TRBD2|16|TRBV7-8|TRBJ2-1
TGTGCCAGCAGAGAATTGGGACTAGCGGGACTCAATGAGCAGTTCTTC
CASRELGLAGLNEQFF
>.|.|12|TRBV9|TRBJ2-3
TGTGCCAGCAGCGCCGACATGAGCCCGCAGTATTTT
CASSADMSPQYF
>few|TRBD1|14|TRBV10-2|TRBJ2-5
TGCGCCAGCAGTGCAGACAGGGATAGGCAGACCCAGTACTTC
CASSADRDRQTQYF
>.|.|14|TRBV6-5|TRBJ2-7
TGTGCCAGCAGAACAGGGGGGGGATCCTACGAGCAGTACTTC
CASRTGGGSYEQYF
>few|.|15|TRBV5-5|TRBJ1-5
TGTGCCAGCAGCTTGGCCGGGTCAGGGGATCAGCCCCAGCATTTT
CASSLAGSGDQPQHF
>.|TRBD2|15|TRBV6-4|TRBJ2-3
TGTGCCAGCAGTGACGGACCCGGGGGGGGAGATACGCAGTATTTT
CASSDGPGGGDTQYF
>.|TRBD2|16|TRBV9|TRBJ2-3
TGTGCCAGCAGCGGCCGTTCTAGCGGGGGTACAGATACGCAGTATTTT
CASSGRSSGGTDTQYF
>.|.|12|TRBV11-2|TRBJ2-7
TGTGCCAGCAGCCCCGACTGGTACGAGCAGTACTTC
CASSPDWYEQYF
>.|.|15|TRBV29-1|TRBJ1-3
TGCAGCGTTGTAGTTGACGGGTTCTCTGGAAACACCATATATTTT
CSVVVDGFSGNTIYF
>once|TRBD1|14|TRBV5-6|TRBJ1-1
TGTGCCAGCAGCCGGGACAGAGGGGGTACTGAAGCTTTCTTT
CASSRDRGGTEAFF
>once|TRBD1|14|TRBV5-1|TRBJ2-7
TGCGCCAGCAGCTGGGGGACAGGTCCCTACGAGCAGTACTTC
CASSWGTGPYEQYF
>.|.|16|TRBV7-2|TRBJ2-5
TGTGCCAGCAGCTTATTCCCAGGGACTCTAAAAGAGACCCAGTACTTC
CASSLFPGTLKETQYF
>.|.|15|TRBV15|TRBJ2-5
TGTGCCACCAGCAGAAGGGATAGGGGTCAGGAGACCCAGTACTTC
CATSRRDRGQETQYF
>.|TRBD1|16|TRBV19|TRBJ1-2
TGTGCCAGTAGTACGGGCTCCGACAGGGGGCTCGGTGGCTACACCTTC
CASSTGSDRGLGGYTF
>.|TRBD1|13|TRBV7-8|TRBJ1-1
TGTGCCAGCAGGAGGGACAGCAACAGGGAAGCTTTCTTT
CASRRDSNREAFF
>.|TRBD1|16|TRBV5-1|TRBJ2-2
TGCGCCAGCAGCTCGTATGACAGGGGCGGGACCGGGGAGCTGTTTTTT
CASSSYDRGGTGELFF